The T cell receptor beta chain under discussion was sequenced for a study of shared clonotypes between healthy human individuals. The method was immunoSEQ multiplex PCR; TCRdb's version includes in-frame clones alone and lacks a portion of them. The sample contains 1,400,000 or so clones, 97% to 99% of which appear only once. The CDR3 is 17 residues long. Germline V gene sequence: CDR1 SGHRS, CDR2 YFSETQ. Trimming at V came to 0 bases and at J to 2 bases, leaving 4 bases not matched to a gene. Naive CD45RA+ and memory CD45RA-negative subsets were split from CD4+ cells. Material for sequencing was naive CD4+ T cells sorted from blood. As to subset: CD45RA+ positively selected. This sequence joins TRBV5-1 and TRBJ2-3, with TRBD1 matching 12 bases. The TCR comes from a young man in good health. The CDR3 sequence: CASSLEGTGGLTDTQYF. The CDR3 nucleotides are TGCGCCAGCAGCTTGGAAGGGACAGGGGGCCTCACAGATACGCAGTATTTT. Looking up the rest from reference TRBV5-1 and TRBJ2-3 gives the full variable domain: KAGVTQTPRYLIKTRGQQVTLSCSPISGHRSVSWYQQTPGQGLQFLFEYFSETQRNKGNFPGRFSGRQFSNSRSEMNVSTLELGDSALYLCASSLEGTGGLTDTQYFGPGTRLTVL.